Below are 6 T cell receptor beta chains sequenced from a single sample in a study of OX40 agonist ivuxolimab in advanced cancers. Sequencing used immunoSEQ multiplex PCR; TCRdb keeps in-frame clones, though not all of them. The data show about 70,000 clones, roughly 92% seen once. This specimen was CD4+ or CD8+ T cells sorted from blood, taken in a trial of the OX40 agonist ivuxolimab. These receptor sequences come from an adult with an advanced solid tumor such as melanoma, head and neck, liver or kidney cancer.

The V and J genes are TRBV14 and TRBJ2-7; 7 bases align to TRBD1. Germline-derived CDR1 and CDR2 are SGHDN and FVKESK. This CDR3 spans 14 amino acids. Germline trimming cut 6 bases from V and 1 base from J; bases unmatched to any gene: 6. CDR3: CASREGTDSYEQYF. The CDR3 coding sequence is TGTGCCAGCAGGGAAGGGACAGATTCCTACGAGCAGTACTTC.

The chain is built from TRBV7-9 and TRBJ1-2, with unresolved D. The V and J ends lost 7 bases and 8 bases respectively, with 14 bases between them. The germline V gene encodes CDR1 SEHNR and CDR2 FQNEAQ (reference sequence). CDR3 size: 12 residues. The CDR3 DNA sequence: TGTGCCAGCATCAACTCGGGCGGCGGCTACACCTTC. Translated, it gives CASINSGGGYTF. The full variable domain, completed using reference TRBV7-9 and TRBJ1-2, is DTGVSQNPRHKITKRGQNVTFRCDPISEHNRLYWYRQTLGQGPEFLTYFQNEAQLEKSRLLSDRFSAERPKGSFSTLEIQRTEQGDSAMYLCASINSGGGYTFGSGTRLTVV.

This chain joins TRBV2 and TRBJ2-3; 10 bases map to TRBD2. The junction had 5 bases not matched to a gene; V was cut back by 1 base and J by 1 base. Germline-derived CDR1 and CDR2 are SNHLY and FYNNEI. The CDR3 extends over 17 amino acids. CDR3 sequence (DNA): TGTGCCAGCAGTGAAGTTATAGCGGGGGGCGGCACAGATACGCAGTATTTT. Amino acids: CASSEVIAGGGTDTQYF.

The chain has TRBV6-4 and TRBJ2-2; no clear D gene. CDR1 is MRHNA, CDR2 SNTAGT, per germline. The CDR3 spans 13 residues. V was shortened by 2 bases and J by 4 bases, with 5 bases between the two germline ends. The CDR3 sequence: CASSDTATGELFF. For the CDR3, the DNA is TGTGCCAGCAGTGACACAGCCACCGGGGAGCTGTTTTTT.

The rearrangement links TRBV5-6 to TRBJ1-1; 7 nucleotides agree with TRBD1. Trimming removed 7 bases from V and 1 base from J; junction bases left unmatched: 7. CDR1 is SGHDT and CDR2 is YYEEEE in the germline V gene. The CDR3 has 14 residues. The CDR3 sequence is CASSLGQPNTEAFF. The CDR3 DNA follows: TGTGCCAGCTCCCTGGGACAGCCGAACACTGAAGCTTTCTTT. Combining the CDR3 with reference TRBV5-6 and TRBJ1-1 gives the whole variable domain DAGVTQSPTHLIKTRGQQVTLRCSPKSGHDTVSWYQQALGQGPQFIFQYYEEEERQRGNFPDRFSGHQFPNYSSELNVNALLLGDSALYLCASSLGQPNTEAFFGQGTRLTVV.

The chain recombines TRBV5-5 with TRBJ1-1; D call uncertain. The CDR3 sequence is 15 residues long. V was clipped by 5 bases and J by 4 bases, with 18 bases between them. The V gene's germline CDR1 is SGHKS and CDR2 YYEKEE (reference sequence). The DNA for the CDR3 is TGTGCCAGCAGTTATCACCGGGAGGCTGTCACTGAAGCTTTCTTT. The encoded protein is CASSYHREAVTEAFF.